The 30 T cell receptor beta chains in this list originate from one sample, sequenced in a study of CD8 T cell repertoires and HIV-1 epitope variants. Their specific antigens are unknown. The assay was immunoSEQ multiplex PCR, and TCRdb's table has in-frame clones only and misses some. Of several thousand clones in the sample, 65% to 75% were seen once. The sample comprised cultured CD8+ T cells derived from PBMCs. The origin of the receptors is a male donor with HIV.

The CDR3 here is CASSLAVNTIYF. DNA of the CDR3: TGTGCCAGCAGCTTAGCCGTTAACACCATATATTTT. This chain joins TRBV7-2 and TRBJ1-3; D unclear. CDR3 length equals 12 residues. Trimming stripped 0 bases from V and 7 bases from J, with 4 bases between. CDR1 and CDR2 from the germline V gene are SGHTA and FQGNSA.

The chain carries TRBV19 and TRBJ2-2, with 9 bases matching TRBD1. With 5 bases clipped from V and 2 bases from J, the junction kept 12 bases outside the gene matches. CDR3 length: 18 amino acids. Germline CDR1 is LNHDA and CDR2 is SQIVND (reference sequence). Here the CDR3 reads CASSALRQGGKNTGELFF. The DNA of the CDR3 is TGTGCCAGTAGTGCACTCAGACAGGGGGGAAAAAACACCGGGGAGCTGTTTTTT.

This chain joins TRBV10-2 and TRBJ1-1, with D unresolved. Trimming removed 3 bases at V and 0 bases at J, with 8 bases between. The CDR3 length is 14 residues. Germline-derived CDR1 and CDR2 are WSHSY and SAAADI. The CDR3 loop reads CASSEPRMNTEAFF. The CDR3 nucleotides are TGCGCCAGCAGTGAACCCCGTATGAACACTGAAGCTTTCTTT.

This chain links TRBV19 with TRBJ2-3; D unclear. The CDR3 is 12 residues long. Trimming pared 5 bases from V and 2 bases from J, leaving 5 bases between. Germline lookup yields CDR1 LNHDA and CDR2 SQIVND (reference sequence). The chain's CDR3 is CASSGDTDTQYF. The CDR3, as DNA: TGTGCCAGTAGTGGGGACACAGATACGCAGTATTTT. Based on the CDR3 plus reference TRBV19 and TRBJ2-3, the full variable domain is DGGITQSPKYLFRKEGQNVTLSCEQNLNHDAMYWYRQDPGQGLRLIYYSQIVNDFQKGDIAEGYSVSREKKESFPLTVTSAQKNPTAFYLCASSGDTDTQYFGPGTRLTVL.

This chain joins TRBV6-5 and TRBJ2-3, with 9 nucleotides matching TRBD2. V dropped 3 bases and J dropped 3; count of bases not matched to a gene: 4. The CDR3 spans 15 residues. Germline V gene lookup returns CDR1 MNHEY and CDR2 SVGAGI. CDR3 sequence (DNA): TGTGCCAGCAGTTATAGCGGGAGTATTACAGATACGCAGTATTTT. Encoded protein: CASSYSGSITDTQYF.

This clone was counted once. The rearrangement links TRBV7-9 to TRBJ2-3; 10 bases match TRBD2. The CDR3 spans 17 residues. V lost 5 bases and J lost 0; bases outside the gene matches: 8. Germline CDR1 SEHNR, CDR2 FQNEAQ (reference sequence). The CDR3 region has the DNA TGTGCCAGCAGCCCACATCCAGCGGGGGGGAGCACAGATACGCAGTATTTT. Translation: CASSPHPAGGSTDTQYF.

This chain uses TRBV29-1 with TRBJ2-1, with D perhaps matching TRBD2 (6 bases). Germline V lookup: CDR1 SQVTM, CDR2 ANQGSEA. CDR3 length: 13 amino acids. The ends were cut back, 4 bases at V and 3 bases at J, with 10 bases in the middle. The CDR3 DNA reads TGCAGCGTTGGCCAGGGAGGCTACAATGAGCAGTTCTTC. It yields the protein CSVGQGGYNEQFF.

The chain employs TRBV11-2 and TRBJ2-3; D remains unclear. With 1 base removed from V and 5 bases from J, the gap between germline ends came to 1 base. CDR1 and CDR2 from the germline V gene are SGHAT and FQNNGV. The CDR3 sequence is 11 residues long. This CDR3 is CASSLGDTQYF. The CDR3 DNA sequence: TGTGCCAGCAGCTTAGGAGATACGCAGTATTTT. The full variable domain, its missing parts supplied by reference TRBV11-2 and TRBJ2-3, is EAGVAQSPRYKIIEKRQSVAFWCNPISGHATLYWYQQILGQGPKLLIQFQNNGVVDDSQLPKDRFSAERLKGVDSTLKIQPAKLEDSAVYLCASSLGDTQYFGPGTRLTVL.

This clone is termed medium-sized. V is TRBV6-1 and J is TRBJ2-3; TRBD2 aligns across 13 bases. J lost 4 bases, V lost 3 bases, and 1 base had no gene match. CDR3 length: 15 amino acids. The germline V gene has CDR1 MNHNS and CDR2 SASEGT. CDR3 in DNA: TGTGCCAGCAGTGAGACTAGCGGGAGGCCAGATACGCAGTATTTT. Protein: CASSETSGRPDTQYF.

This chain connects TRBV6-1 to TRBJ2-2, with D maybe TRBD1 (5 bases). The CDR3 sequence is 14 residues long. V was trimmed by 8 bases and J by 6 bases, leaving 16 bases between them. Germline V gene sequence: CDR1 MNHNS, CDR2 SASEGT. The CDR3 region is CASFSGALSGELFF. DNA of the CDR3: TGTGCCAGCTTTAGTGGGGCTCTCTCCGGGGAGCTGTTTTTT.

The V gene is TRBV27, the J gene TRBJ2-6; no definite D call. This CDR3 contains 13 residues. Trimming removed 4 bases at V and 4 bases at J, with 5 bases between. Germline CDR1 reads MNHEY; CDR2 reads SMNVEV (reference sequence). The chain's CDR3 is CASSYSGANVLTF. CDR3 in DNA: TGTGCCAGCAGTTACTCCGGGGCCAACGTCCTGACTTTC.

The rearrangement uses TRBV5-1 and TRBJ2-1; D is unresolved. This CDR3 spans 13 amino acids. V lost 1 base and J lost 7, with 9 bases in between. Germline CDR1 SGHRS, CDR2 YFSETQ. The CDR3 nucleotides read TGCGCCAGCAGCTTGTCCAGAAAAAATGAGCAGTTCTTC. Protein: CASSLSRKNEQFF.

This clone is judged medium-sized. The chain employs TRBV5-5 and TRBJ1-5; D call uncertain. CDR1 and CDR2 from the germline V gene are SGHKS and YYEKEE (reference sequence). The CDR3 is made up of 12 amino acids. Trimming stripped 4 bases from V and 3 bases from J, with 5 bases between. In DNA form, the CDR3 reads TGTGCCAGCAGCGATCACAATCAGCCCCAGCATTTT. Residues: CASSDHNQPQHF.

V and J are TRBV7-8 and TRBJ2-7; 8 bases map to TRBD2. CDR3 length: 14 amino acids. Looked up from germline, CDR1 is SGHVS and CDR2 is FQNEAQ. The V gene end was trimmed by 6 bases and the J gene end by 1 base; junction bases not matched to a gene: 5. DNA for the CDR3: TGTGCCAGCAGTTTTAGCGGGGAATCCTACGAGCAGTACTTC. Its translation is CASSFSGESYEQYF.

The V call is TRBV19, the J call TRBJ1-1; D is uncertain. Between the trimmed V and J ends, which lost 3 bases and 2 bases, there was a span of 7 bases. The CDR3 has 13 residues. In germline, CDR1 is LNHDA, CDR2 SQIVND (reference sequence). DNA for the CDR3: TGTGCCAGTAGTATGAGTAAAAACACTGAAGCTTTCTTT. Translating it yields CASSMSKNTEAFF. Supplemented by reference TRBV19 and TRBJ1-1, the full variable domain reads DGGITQSPKYLFRKEGQNVTLSCEQNLNHDAMYWYRQDPGQGLRLIYYSQIVNDFQKGDIAEGYSVSREKKESFPLTVTSAQKNPTAFYLCASSMSKNTEAFFGQGTRLTVV.

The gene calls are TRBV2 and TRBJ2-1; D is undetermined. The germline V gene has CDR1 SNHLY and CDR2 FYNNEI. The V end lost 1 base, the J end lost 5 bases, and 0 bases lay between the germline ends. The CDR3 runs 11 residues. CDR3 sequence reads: CASSEDNEQFF. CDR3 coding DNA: TGTGCCAGCAGTGAAGACAATGAGCAGTTCTTC.

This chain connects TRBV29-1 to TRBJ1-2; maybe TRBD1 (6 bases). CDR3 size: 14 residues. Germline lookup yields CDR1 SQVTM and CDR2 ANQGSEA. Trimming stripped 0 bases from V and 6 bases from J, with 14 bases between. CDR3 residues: CSVEDMGGVDGYTF. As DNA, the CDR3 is TGCAGCGTTGAAGATATGGGGGGCGTGGATGGCTACACCTTC.

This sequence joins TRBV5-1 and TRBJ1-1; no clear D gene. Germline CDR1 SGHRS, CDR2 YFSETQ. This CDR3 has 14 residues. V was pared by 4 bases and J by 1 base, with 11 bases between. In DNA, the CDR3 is TGCGCCAGCAGCCCAGGCCCGGGGAACACTGAAGCTTTCTTT. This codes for CASSPGPGNTEAFF.

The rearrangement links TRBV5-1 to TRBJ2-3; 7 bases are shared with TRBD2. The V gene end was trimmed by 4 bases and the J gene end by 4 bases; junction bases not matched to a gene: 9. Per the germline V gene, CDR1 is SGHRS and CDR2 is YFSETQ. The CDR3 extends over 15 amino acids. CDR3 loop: CASSAGTTGADTQYF. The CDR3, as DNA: TGCGCCAGCAGCGCCGGGACTACCGGTGCAGATACGCAGTATTTT.

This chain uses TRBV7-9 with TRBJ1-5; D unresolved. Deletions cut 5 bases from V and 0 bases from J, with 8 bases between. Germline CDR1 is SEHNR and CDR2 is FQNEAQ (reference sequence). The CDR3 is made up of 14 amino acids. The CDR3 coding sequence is TGTGCCAGCAGCCCCCGAGGTAGCAATCAGCCCCAGCATTTT. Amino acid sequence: CASSPRGSNQPQHF. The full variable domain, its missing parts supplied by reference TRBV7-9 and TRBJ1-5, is DTGVSQNPRHKITKRGQNVTFRCDPISEHNRLYWYRQTLGQGPEFLTYFQNEAQLEKSRLLSDRFSAERPKGSFSTLEIQRTEQGDSAMYLCASSPRGSNQPQHFGDGTRLSIL.

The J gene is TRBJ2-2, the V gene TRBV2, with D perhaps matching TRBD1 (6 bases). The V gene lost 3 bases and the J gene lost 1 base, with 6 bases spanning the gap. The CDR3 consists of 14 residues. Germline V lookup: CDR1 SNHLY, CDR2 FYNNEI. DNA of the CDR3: TGTGCCAGCAGTGACAGGGGGAACACCGGGGAGCTGTTTTTT. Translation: CASSDRGNTGELFF. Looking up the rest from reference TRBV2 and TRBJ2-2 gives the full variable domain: EPEVTQTPSHQVTQMGQEVILRCVPISNHLYFYWYRQILGQKVEFLVSFYNNEISEKSEIFDDQFSVERPDGSNFTLKIRSTKLEDSAMYFCASSDRGNTGELFFGEGSRLTVL.

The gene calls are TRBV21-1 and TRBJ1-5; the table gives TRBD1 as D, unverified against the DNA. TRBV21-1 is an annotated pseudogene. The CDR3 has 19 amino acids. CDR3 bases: TGTGCCAGCAACGAAAAGGGGGTTGGGACAGGCCTGGGGAATCAGCCCCAGCATTTT. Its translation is CASNEKGVGTGLGNQPQHF.

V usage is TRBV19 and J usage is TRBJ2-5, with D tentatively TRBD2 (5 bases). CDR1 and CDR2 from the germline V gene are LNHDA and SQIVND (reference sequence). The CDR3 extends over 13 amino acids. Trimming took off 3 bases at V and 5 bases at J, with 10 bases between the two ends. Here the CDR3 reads CASSIGRGETQYF. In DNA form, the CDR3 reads TGTGCCAGTAGTATTGGCAGAGGGGAGACCCAGTACTTC.

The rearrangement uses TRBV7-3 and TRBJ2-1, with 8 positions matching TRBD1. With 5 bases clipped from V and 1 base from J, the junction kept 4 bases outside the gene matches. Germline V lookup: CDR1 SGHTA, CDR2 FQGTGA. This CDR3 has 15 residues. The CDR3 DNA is TGTGCCAGCAGCCCGACAGGGGCGTCCTACAATGAGCAGTTCTTC. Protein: CASSPTGASYNEQFF. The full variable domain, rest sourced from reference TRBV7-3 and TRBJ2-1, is GAGVSQTPSNKVTEKGKYVELRCDPISGHTALYWYRQSLGQGPEFLIYFQGTGAADDSGLPNDRFFAVRPEGSVSTLKIQRTERGDSAVYLCASSPTGASYNEQFFGPGTRLTVL.

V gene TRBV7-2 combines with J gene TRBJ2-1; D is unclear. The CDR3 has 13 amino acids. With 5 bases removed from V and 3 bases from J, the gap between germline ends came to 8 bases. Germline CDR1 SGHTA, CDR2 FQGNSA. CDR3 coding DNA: TGTGCCAGCAGCCCAGCAGGCTACAATGAGCAGTTCTTC. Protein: CASSPAGYNEQFF. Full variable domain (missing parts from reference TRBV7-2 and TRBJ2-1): GAGVSQSPSNKVTEKGKDVELRCDPISGHTALYWYRQSLGQGLEFLIYFQGNSAPDKSGLPSDRFSAERTGGSVSTLTIQRTQQEDSAVYLCASSPAGYNEQFFGPGTRLTVL.

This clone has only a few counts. The CDR3 DNA reads TGTGCCAGCAGCTTATGGGGACCCACAGATACGCAGTATTTT. Translated, it gives CASSLWGPTDTQYF. The J gene is TRBJ2-3, the V gene TRBV5-5, with D perhaps given as TRBD1 or TRBD2 (5 bases each). Germline loops: CDR1 SGHKS, CDR2 YYEKEE (reference sequence). V was trimmed by 2 bases and J by 2 bases, leaving 9 bases between them. This CDR3 contains 14 residues.

The CDR3, as DNA: TGTGCCAGCAGTTTATTTCCCGGGACAGCTAATTCACCCCTCCACTTT. Translation: CASSLFPGTANSPLHF. The chain uses TRBV28 and TRBJ1-6; 7 bases are a match to TRBD1. J lost 6 bases, V lost 1 base, and 6 bases had no gene match. The CDR3 length is 16 residues. From germline, CDR1 is MDHEN and CDR2 SYDVKM.

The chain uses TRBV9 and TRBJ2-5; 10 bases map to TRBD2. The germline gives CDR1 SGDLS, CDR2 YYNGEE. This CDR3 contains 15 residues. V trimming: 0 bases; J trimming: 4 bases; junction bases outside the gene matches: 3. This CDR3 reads CASSVASGGGETQYF. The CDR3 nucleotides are TGTGCCAGCAGCGTAGCTAGCGGGGGCGGAGAGACCCAGTACTTC.

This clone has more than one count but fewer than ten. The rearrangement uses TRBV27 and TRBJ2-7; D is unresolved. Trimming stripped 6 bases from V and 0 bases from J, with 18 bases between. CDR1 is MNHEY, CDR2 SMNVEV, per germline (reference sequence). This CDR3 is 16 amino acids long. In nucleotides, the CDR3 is TGTGCCAGCAGGGGTACAACGACCCTCGGCTCCTACGAGCAGTACTTC. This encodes CASRGTTTLGSYEQYF.

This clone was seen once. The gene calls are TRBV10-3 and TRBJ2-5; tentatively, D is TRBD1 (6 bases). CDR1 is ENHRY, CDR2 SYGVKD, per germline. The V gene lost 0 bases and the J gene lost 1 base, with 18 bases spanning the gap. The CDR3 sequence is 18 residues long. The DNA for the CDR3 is TGTGCCATCAGTGAGTCGCAGGGGAAGCCCGCAGCCCAAGAGACCCAGTACTTC. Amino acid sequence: CAISESQGKPAAQETQYF.